The 27 T cell receptor beta chains listed next were all sequenced from one sample in a study of cytomegalovirus exposure and HLA in healthy donors. Researchers ran the PCR with 60 Vbeta and 13 Jbeta primers. Using immunoSEQ multiplex PCR, the repertoire was profiled, and TCRdb retains in-frame clones only, with some absent. The sample carries 110,000 or so clones, approximately 80% recorded once. The sequenced sample consisted of PBMCs. Receptors were obtained from a man aged 50-60 years in good health and CMV-seropositive.

This chain joins TRBV5-1 and TRBJ1-4; TRBD1 agrees at 8 bases. The CDR3 is 18 amino acids. Trimming cost V 4 bases and J 2 bases; bases outside gene matches: 13. Germline-derived CDR1 and CDR2 are SGHRS and YFSETQ. DNA for the CDR3: TGCGCCAGCAGCCCTGACAGGGGCCTACAAAGCACTAATGAAAAACTGTTTTTT. This encodes CASSPDRGLQSTNEKLFF.

The chain joins TRBV11-1 to TRBJ2-7, with 7 bases identical to TRBD1. The CDR3 spans 14 residues. The trim removed 5 bases at V and 5 bases at J, leaving 9 bases unmatched. Germline CDR1 SGHAT, CDR2 FQDESV (reference sequence). The CDR3 DNA is TGTGCCAGCAGCCCCCGGGCAGGGGGTGACGAGCAGTACTTC. This translates into CASSPRAGGDEQYF. The full variable domain, with the rest looked up from reference TRBV11-1 and TRBJ2-7, is EAEVAQSPRYKITEKSQAVAFWCDPISGHATLYWYRQILGQGPELLVQFQDESVVDDSQLPKDRFSAERLKGVDSTLKIQPAELGDSAMYLCASSPRAGGDEQYFGPGTRLTVT.

The V and J genes are TRBV7-2 and TRBJ1-5, with D maybe TRBD1 (6 bases). Between the trimmed V and J ends, which lost 0 bases and 1 base, there was a span of 13 bases. This CDR3 is built from 17 residues. Looked up from germline, CDR1 is SGHTA and CDR2 is FQGNSA. This CDR3 is CASSLAGGRLSNQPQHF. The CDR3 DNA sequence: TGTGCCAGCAGCTTAGCGGGGGGGCGCCTGAGCAATCAGCCCCAGCATTTT.

The chain employs TRBV5-6 and TRBJ2-5; 9 bases are shared with TRBD1. The CDR3 sequence is 17 residues long. The V gene end was trimmed by 1 base and the J gene end by 5 bases; junction bases not matched to a gene: 12. Germline V CDR1 and CDR2: SGHDT, YYEEEE. The DNA of the CDR3 is TGTGCCAGCAGCTTGCGCCAGAGGACAGGGGTTTCGGAGACCCAGTACTTC. Protein: CASSLRQRTGVSETQYF.

This rearrangement joins TRBV5-1 to TRBJ1-1; a possible D gene is TRBD1 (6 bases). Trimming pared 0 bases from V and 4 bases from J, leaving 10 bases between. CDR3 length equals 14 residues. The germline V gene has CDR1 SGHRS and CDR2 YFSETQ. The CDR3 bases are TGCGCCAGCAGCTTGGGGACAGCCAGCACTGAAGCTTTCTTT. Translation gives CASSLGTASTEAFF. Filled out from reference TRBV5-1 and TRBJ1-1, the complete variable domain reads KAGVTQTPRYLIKTRGQQVTLSCSPISGHRSVSWYQQTPGQGLQFLFEYFSETQRNKGNFPGRFSGRQFSNSRSEMNVSTLELGDSALYLCASSLGTASTEAFFGQGTRLTVV.

The chain combines TRBV5-6 with TRBJ2-7; 11 nucleotides match TRBD1. J lost 3 bases, V lost 4 bases, and 9 bases had no gene match. Germline CDR1 reads SGHDT; CDR2 reads YYEEEE. The CDR3 consists of 16 residues. This CDR3 reads CASSNPPGQGGYEQYF. In DNA, the CDR3 is TGTGCCAGCAGCAACCCCCCGGGACAGGGGGGCTACGAGCAGTACTTC.

CDR3 protein: CASRVGRGADTQYF. The CDR3 bases are TGTGCCAGCAGAGTCGGGAGAGGTGCAGATACGCAGTATTTT. The chain carries TRBV7-2 and TRBJ2-3; perhaps TRBD2 as D (6 bases). V shed 6 bases and J shed 4 bases, with 14 bases lying between them. The CDR3 runs to 14 residues. Germline V gene lookup returns CDR1 SGHTA and CDR2 FQGNSA.

The chain employs TRBV30 and TRBJ1-2; tentatively, D is TRBD1 (5 bases). Per germline, CDR1 GTSNPN and CDR2 SVGIG (reference sequence). This CDR3 is built from 12 residues. Trimming cost V 7 bases and J 4 bases, with 13 bases left between them. CDR3 protein: CASQRGSYGYTF. The CDR3 DNA sequence: TGTGCCTCGCAACGGGGGAGCTATGGCTACACCTTC.

V and J are TRBV10-3 and TRBJ1-2, with D perhaps matching TRBD1 (5 bases). The CDR3 totals 14 residues. V gave up 7 bases and J gave up 2 bases, with 14 bases separating them. Looked up from germline, CDR1 is ENHRY and CDR2 is SYGVKD. CDR3 amino acids: CAITPGLENYGYTF. The CDR3 DNA is TGTGCCATCACCCCGGGACTGGAGAACTATGGCTACACCTTC.

This chain connects TRBV6-6 to TRBJ2-3; TRBD2 aligns across 7 bases. With V trimmed by 6 bases and J by 0 bases, 3 bases remained unmatched. CDR1 is MNHNY, CDR2 SVGAGI, per germline (reference sequence). The CDR3 consists of 14 residues. CDR3 DNA: TGTGCCAGCAGCCTGACTAGCAGCACAGATACGCAGTATTTT. Translating gives CASSLTSSTDTQYF.

This clone occurred once. The V gene is TRBV5-8, the J gene TRBJ2-3; tentatively, D is TRBD2 (5 bases). Per the germline V gene, CDR1 is SGHTS and CDR2 is YDEGEE. Trimming cost V 5 bases and J 1 base, with 14 bases left between them. The CDR3 is made up of 15 amino acids. Here the CDR3 reads CASRRRSGRTDTQYF. CDR3 in DNA: TGTGCCAGCAGAAGGCGAAGCGGACGCACAGATACGCAGTATTTT.

This clone was observed once. The chain has TRBV6-1 and TRBJ1-6; TRBD1 aligns across 7 bases. With 9 bases clipped from V and 2 bases from J, the junction kept 4 bases outside the gene matches. The CDR3 contains 14 residues. Germline-derived CDR1 and CDR2 are MNHNS and SASEGT. The CDR3 spells CASTGEAYNSPLHF. In nucleotides, the CDR3 is TGTGCCAGTACAGGGGAGGCCTATAATTCACCCCTCCACTTT.

The V and J genes are TRBV6-1 and TRBJ1-3; TRBD1 is a possible D gene (6 bases). The V gene's germline CDR1 is MNHNS and CDR2 SASEGT. Trimming stripped 5 bases from V and 1 base from J, with 12 bases between. This CDR3 is 15 amino acids long. CDR3 sequence reads: CASSSGTISGNTIYF. In DNA form, the CDR3 reads TGTGCCAGCAGTTCCGGGACAATTTCTGGAAACACCATATATTTT.

By frequency in the sample, this clone is medium-sized. The chain uses TRBV5-6 and TRBJ2-7; 11 bases match TRBD2. There are 15 residues in the CDR3. Trimming cost V 5 bases and J 1 base; bases outside gene matches: 5. Germline-derived CDR1 and CDR2 are SGHDT and YYEEEE. This chain's CDR3 is CASRSGTSGSYEQYF. The CDR3 region has the DNA TGTGCCAGCAGGTCCGGGACTAGCGGTTCCTACGAGCAGTACTTC.

This clone was seen more than once but under ten times. The rearrangement links TRBV19 to TRBJ1-2, with unresolved D. Germline CDR1 LNHDA, CDR2 SQIVND (reference sequence). This CDR3 comprises 15 residues. With 0 bases removed from V and 2 bases from J, the gap between germline ends came to 10 bases. This chain's CDR3 is CASSIDQPRNYGYTF. The CDR3 coding sequence is TGTGCCAGTAGTATAGATCAACCGAGGAACTATGGCTACACCTTC.

This clone was seen a few times. This chain links TRBV5-1 with TRBJ2-2; tentative D call: TRBD1 (6 bases). V dropped 4 bases and J dropped 3 bases, with 13 bases sitting between them. CDR1 is SGHRS and CDR2 is YFSETQ in the germline V gene. The CDR3 spans 15 residues. Written as DNA, the CDR3 is TGCGCCAGCAGCGCTACAGGGTGGGACACCGGGGAGCTGTTTTTT. Translation: CASSATGWDTGELFF.

The chain links TRBV7-9 to TRBJ2-2; D gene unclear. The ends were cut back, 2 bases at V and 6 bases at J, with 7 bases in the middle. This CDR3 region has 13 residues. Germline values: CDR1 SEHNR, CDR2 FQNEAQ (reference sequence). The CDR3 here is CASSLRDAGELFF. CDR3 nucleotides: TGTGCCAGCAGCTTACGAGATGCCGGGGAGCTGTTTTTT.

The chain recombines TRBV9 with TRBJ1-6; D ambiguous. Deletions cut 0 bases from V and 9 bases from J, with 13 bases between. This CDR3 has 15 residues. Germline CDR1 reads SGDLS; CDR2 reads YYNGEE. CDR3 nucleotide sequence: TGTGCCAGCAGCGTAGCACACGACATCGGTTCACCCCTCCACTTT. Its translation: CASSVAHDIGSPLHF.

The rearrangement uses TRBV2 and TRBJ1-2, with 9 bases lining up with TRBD1. Germline-derived CDR1 and CDR2 are SNHLY and FYNNEI. CDR3 length: 16 amino acids. V dropped 4 bases and J dropped 5; count of bases not matched to a gene: 11. In nucleotides, the CDR3 is TGTGCCAGCAGTGTTCGTCGGAACAGGGGGCCTTATGGCTACACCTTC. It translates to CASSVRRNRGPYGYTF.

The sample holds a few counts of this clone. The chain is built from TRBV6-1 and TRBJ1-5; 7 bases are a match to TRBD1. CDR3 length: 15 residues. CDR1 is MNHNS, CDR2 SASEGT, per germline. The ends lost 4 bases at V and 4 bases at J; junction bases unmatched: 7. Here the CDR3 DNA reads TGTGCCAGCAGTGTTGAGGACAGGCCAAATCAGCCCCAGCATTTT. It encodes CASSVEDRPNQPQHF.

The genes are TRBV28 and TRBJ1-5; D is unclear. The CDR3 loop spans 13 amino acids. V was cut by 1 base and J by 4 bases, with 5 bases left in between. From germline, CDR1 is MDHEN and CDR2 SYDVKM. The CDR3 DNA follows: TGTGCCAGCAGTTTATTTTTAAATCAGCCCCAGCATTTT. This encodes CASSLFLNQPQHF.

V and J are TRBV7-6 and TRBJ2-3, with D perhaps TRBD1 (5 bases). Germline values: CDR1 SGHVS, CDR2 FNYEAQ. Between the trimmed V and J ends, which lost 3 bases and 2 bases, there was a span of 15 bases. The CDR3 totals 16 residues. The DNA for the CDR3 is TGTGCCAGCAGCTTGACCCCGACAGTCTTCACAGATACGCAGTATTTT. This codes for CASSLTPTVFTDTQYF.

The chain combines TRBV5-6 with TRBJ1-4, with D uncertain. The V end lost 1 base, the J end lost 6 bases, and 16 bases lay between the germline ends. CDR1 is SGHDT and CDR2 is YYEEEE in the germline V gene. The CDR3 spans 16 residues. The DNA for the CDR3 is TGTGCCAGCAGCTTGTGGCCGGCGGAACCTCATGAAAAACTGTTTTTT. It is translated as CASSLWPAEPHEKLFF.

This clone was picked up a small number of times. The chain combines TRBV15 with TRBJ2-1, with 10 bases matching TRBD2. Germline CDR1 LNHNV, CDR2 YYDKDF (reference sequence). Trimming cost V 3 bases and J 7 bases; bases outside gene matches: 6. The CDR3 totals 15 residues. CDR3 bases: TGTGCCACCAGCAGGCTCGGACTAGCGGAAAATGAGCAGTTCTTC. It specifies CATSRLGLAENEQFF.

The V call is TRBV6-5, the J call TRBJ1-1; a possible D gene is TRBD1 (5 bases). The CDR3 runs to 13 residues. Germline-derived CDR1 and CDR2 are MNHEY and SVGAGI. With 2 bases removed from V and 3 bases from J, the gap between germline ends came to 7 bases. The CDR3 is CASSYIQDTEAFF. As DNA, the CDR3 is TGTGCCAGCAGTTACATACAGGACACTGAAGCTTTCTTT.

V gene TRBV6-1 combines with J gene TRBJ2-5, with TRBD1 as a possible D gene (5 bases). The J call may be in error: the DNA end matches TRBJ2-7 better. CDR1 MNHNS and CDR2 SASEGT come from the germline V gene. CDR3 length: 13 amino acids. The CDR3 sequence: CASSSRTSYEQYF. CDR3 in DNA: TGTGCCAGCAGTTCCCGGACAAGCTACGAGCAGTACTTC.

The chain carries TRBV4-2 and TRBJ2-7; 9 bases align to TRBD2. CDR1 and CDR2 (germline): LGHNA, YNFKEQ. CDR3 size: 15 residues. V trimming: 1 base; J trimming: 3 bases; junction bases outside the gene matches: 4. CDR3 sequence: CASSQVSSGIYEQYF. The CDR3 DNA sequence: TGTGCCAGCAGCCAAGTTTCTAGCGGGATCTACGAGCAGTACTTC.